The 29 T cell receptor beta chains given below trace back to one sample, sequenced in a study of cytomegalovirus exposure and HLA in healthy donors. Primers: 60 Vbeta forward and 13 Jbeta reverse. Sequenced by immunoSEQ multiplex PCR; TCRdb stores in-frame clones only, minus some. The sample consists of roughly 150,000 clones, 77% of them appearing once. The material sequenced was PBMCs. These receptors were obtained from a man in his fifties or sixties in good health and CMV-seropositive.

V usage is TRBV7-2 and J usage is TRBJ2-2, with unresolved D. There are 13 residues in the CDR3. V was pared by 5 bases and J by 6 bases, with 10 bases between. Germline-derived CDR1 and CDR2 are SGHTA and FQGNSA. DNA for the CDR3: TGTGCCAGCAGCCGCCGAGGTTCCGGGGAGCTGTTTTTT. Translation gives CASSRRGSGELFF.

The table lists this clone with a count of one. The chain carries TRBV5-1 and TRBJ1-5, with a possible D match to TRBD1 (5 bases). Germline CDR1 reads SGHRS; CDR2 reads YFSETQ. The CDR3 loop spans 16 amino acids. Trimming stripped 0 bases from V and 0 bases from J, with 10 bases between. CDR3 amino acids: CASSLDGRASNQPQHF. CDR3 sequence (DNA): TGCGCCAGCAGCTTGGATGGCAGGGCTAGCAATCAGCCCCAGCATTTT.

The J gene is TRBJ2-3, the V gene TRBV18, with D unresolved. In germline, CDR1 is KGHSH, CDR2 LQKENI. Trimming took off 3 bases at V and 3 bases at J, with 4 bases between the two ends. This CDR3 has 12 amino acids. The CDR3 region has the DNA TGTGCCAGCTCACCTACTACAGATACGCAGTATTTT. Its protein is CASSPTTDTQYF. Filled out from reference TRBV18 and TRBJ2-3, the complete variable domain reads NAGVMQNPRHLVRRRGQEARLRCSPMKGHSHVYWYRQLPEEGLKFMVYLQKENIIDESGMPKERFSAEFPKEGPSILRIQQVVRGDSAAYFCASSPTTDTQYFGPGTRLTVL.

The chain joins TRBV4-1 to TRBJ1-5, with D perhaps TRBD1 (5 bases). The CDR3 runs to 15 residues. CDR1 and CDR2 (germline): MGHRA, YSYEKL. V lost 1 base to trimming and J lost 5 bases, with 12 bases between them. This CDR3 reads CASSQVQGLDQPQHF. CDR3 bases: TGCGCCAGCAGCCAAGTCCAGGGCCTAGATCAGCCCCAGCATTTT.

V is TRBV29-1 and J is TRBJ2-2; TRBD1 might be the D (5 bases). The CDR3 runs 12 residues. V dropped 8 bases and J dropped 4 bases, with 11 bases sitting between them. The V gene's germline CDR1 is SQVTM and CDR2 ANQGSEA. The CDR3 sequence: CSITGRTGELFF. CDR3 DNA: TGCAGCATCACAGGACGCACCGGGGAGCTGTTTTTT.

The chain joins TRBV5-1 to TRBJ1-2; 7 nucleotides match TRBD1. Unmatched junction bases numbered 6, after V lost 0 bases and J lost 7 bases. This CDR3 region has 14 residues. The V gene's germline CDR1 is SGHRS and CDR2 YFSETQ. As DNA, the CDR3 is TGCGCCAGCAGCTTGGAGGGACAGACAGCTGGCTACACCTTC. This translates into CASSLEGQTAGYTF.

Only a few counts were recorded for this clone. The J gene is TRBJ1-2, the V gene TRBV18; 7 positions match TRBD1. Germline trimming cut 2 bases from V and 2 bases from J; bases unmatched to any gene: 5. This CDR3 has 15 residues. Germline loops: CDR1 KGHSH, CDR2 LQKENI. CDR3 protein: CASSPGGQSNYGYTF. In nucleotides, the CDR3 is TGTGCCAGCTCACCAGGGGGACAGTCGAACTATGGCTACACCTTC.

This sequence joins TRBV7-9 and TRBJ1-4; 8 bases fit TRBD1. CDR1 and CDR2 from the germline V gene are SEHNR and FQNEAQ (reference sequence). This CDR3 contains 17 residues. V lost 1 base to trimming and J lost 7 bases; unmatched junction nucleotides: 11. CDR3 protein: CASSLGQGNEALEKLFF. As DNA, the CDR3 is TGTGCCAGCAGCTTAGGACAGGGGAACGAGGCTCTTGAAAAACTGTTTTTT.

The chain uses TRBV25-1 and TRBJ2-7; tentative D call: TRBD1 (5 bases). Germline loops: CDR1 MGHDK, CDR2 SYGVNS. Trimming shortened V by 7 bases and J by 2 bases, and 15 bases separated the two germline ends. This CDR3 comprises 14 residues. CDR3 region: CASTRSGRPYEQYF. The CDR3 DNA reads as TGTGCCAGCACTAGGTCAGGGCGGCCCTACGAGCAGTACTTC.

The chain has TRBV5-1 and TRBJ2-7; 14 positions match TRBD2. The J segment lost 0 bases and the V segment lost 7 bases, leaving 6 bases of the junction unmatched. This CDR3 contains 16 residues. CDR1 and CDR2 from the germline V gene are SGHRS and YFSETQ. The CDR3 loop reads CASSGTSGGPSYEQYF. The CDR3 nucleotides are TGCGCCAGCTCCGGGACTAGCGGGGGACCCTCCTACGAGCAGTACTTC. The full variable domain, completed using reference TRBV5-1 and TRBJ2-7, is KAGVTQTPRYLIKTRGQQVTLSCSPISGHRSVSWYQQTPGQGLQFLFEYFSETQRNKGNFPGRFSGRQFSNSRSEMNVSTLELGDSALYLCASSGTSGGPSYEQYFGPGTRLTVT.

The chain couples TRBV30 to TRBJ2-5, with TRBD1 as a possible D gene (5 bases). V gave up 0 bases and J gave up 1 base, with 9 bases separating them. Germline V gene lookup returns CDR1 GTSNPN and CDR2 SVGIG (reference sequence). CDR3 length equals 14 residues. The CDR3 region is CAWSVAGIQETQYF. DNA of the CDR3: TGTGCCTGGAGTGTCGCAGGGATCCAAGAGACCCAGTACTTC.

This clone occurred a few times. The J gene is TRBJ2-2, the V gene TRBV11-2, with TRBD2 matching over 7 bases. Germline lookup yields CDR1 SGHAT and CDR2 FQNNGV. CDR3 length equals 14 residues. The junction had 2 bases not matched to a gene; V was cut back by 1 base and J by 6 bases. The CDR3 region has the DNA TGTGCCAGCAGCTTAGTGGCGGGGGCCGGGGAGCTGTTTTTT. This encodes CASSLVAGAGELFF. Based on the CDR3 plus reference TRBV11-2 and TRBJ2-2, the full variable domain is EAGVAQSPRYKIIEKRQSVAFWCNPISGHATLYWYQQILGQGPKLLIQFQNNGVVDDSQLPKDRFSAERLKGVDSTLKIQPAKLEDSAVYLCASSLVAGAGELFFGEGSRLTVL.

The chain employs TRBV29-1 and TRBJ2-2, with 11 bases lining up with TRBD1. Germline V gene data show CDR1 as SQVTM and CDR2 as ANQGSEA. CDR3 length equals 14 residues. Trimming took 8 bases from V and 5 from J; bases not matched to a gene: 7. The CDR3 nucleotides are TGCAGCCAAAGGGGGACAGGGGGGACCGGGGAGCTGTTTTTT. Its protein is CSQRGTGGTGELFF.

The chain uses TRBV5-5 and TRBJ2-7; TRBD1 agrees at 11 bases. The CDR3 extends over 16 amino acids. Per germline, CDR1 SGHKS and CDR2 YYEKEE (reference sequence). V gave up 3 bases and J gave up 4 bases; unmatched junction bases: 9. The CDR3 spells CASSSSGQGASYEQYF. The CDR3 DNA is TGTGCCAGCAGCTCGTCCGGACAGGGGGCTTCATACGAGCAGTACTTC.

This sequence joins TRBV7-3 and TRBJ2-3; 10 bases align to TRBD2. Germline CDR1 is SGHTA and CDR2 is FQGTGA. CDR3 length: 16 amino acids. Trimming removed 2 bases from V and 1 base from J; junction bases left unmatched: 3. CDR3 amino acids: CASSLVGTSGTDTQYF. CDR3 coding DNA: TGTGCCAGCAGCTTAGTCGGGACTAGCGGCACAGATACGCAGTATTTT.

V and J are TRBV5-6 and TRBJ2-7; 14 bases match TRBD2. V was pared by 1 base and J by 3 bases, with 9 bases of the junction left unmatched. Germline CDR1 reads SGHDT; CDR2 reads YYEEEE. The CDR3 consists of 18 residues. In nucleotides, the CDR3 is TGTGCCAGCAGCTTGACCGGGACTAGCGGGGGCATACGCTACGAGCAGTACTTC. Its protein product is CASSLTGTSGGIRYEQYF.

The chain has TRBV27 and TRBJ1-4; D is unclear. In germline, CDR1 is MNHEY, CDR2 SMNVEV (reference sequence). With 3 bases removed from V and 4 bases from J, the gap between germline ends came to 9 bases. This CDR3 has 14 amino acids. The CDR3 coding sequence is TGTGCCAGCAGTTTCCCAGGCCGTAATGAAAAACTGTTTTTT. It specifies CASSFPGRNEKLFF.

V usage is TRBV7-2 and J usage is TRBJ2-7; D may be TRBD1 (6 bases). There are 15 residues in the CDR3. Germline V gene lookup returns CDR1 SGHTA and CDR2 FQGNSA. Deletions cut 1 base from V and 0 bases from J, with 10 bases between. The CDR3 region is CASSLGGLYSYEQYF. CDR3 bases: TGTGCCAGCAGCTTAGGGGGGCTTTACTCCTACGAGCAGTACTTC.

This clone was counted only a few times. The genes are TRBV30 and TRBJ2-7; a possible D gene is TRBD1 (6 bases). The CDR3 sequence is 17 residues long. The germline CDR1 and CDR2 sequences are GTSNPN and SVGIG (reference sequence). The V and J ends lost 3 bases and 0 bases respectively, with 21 bases between them. The CDR3 sequence is CAWSVSPGHLVSYEQYF. CDR3 nucleotides: TGTGCCTGGAGCGTTTCTCCGGGACACCTCGTCTCCTACGAGCAGTACTTC.

This clone was picked up a small number of times. The chain recombines TRBV6-5 with TRBJ2-7; tentatively, D is TRBD1 (5 bases). CDR1 is MNHEY, CDR2 SVGAGI, per germline. The V end lost 6 bases, the J end lost 9 bases, and 15 bases lay between the germline ends. The CDR3 is made up of 12 amino acids. The CDR3: CASRGNGARQYF. In DNA, the CDR3 is TGTGCCAGCAGGGGAAATGGGGCCAGGCAGTACTTC.

The chain links TRBV4-1 to TRBJ1-4; D is undetermined. Per germline, CDR1 MGHRA and CDR2 YSYEKL. The length of the CDR3 is 14 residues. With 1 base removed from V and 0 bases from J, the gap between germline ends came to 3 bases. The DNA of the CDR3 is TGCGCCAGCAGCCAAGCTGCAACTAATGAAAAACTGTTTTTT. Amino acids: CASSQAATNEKLFF.

In its sample, this clone was seen once. The CDR3 region has the DNA TGCAGCGTTGAAGTCGACAGGGGCACTGAAGCTTTCTTT. Protein: CSVEVDRGTEAFF. The gene calls are TRBV29-1 and TRBJ1-1; 8 bases line up with TRBD1. Germline V CDR1 and CDR2: SQVTM, ANQGSEA. The CDR3 totals 13 residues. V shed 1 base and J 4 bases; nucleotides not matched to a gene: 2. Drawing the rest from reference TRBV29-1 and TRBJ1-1, the complete variable domain is SAVISQKPSRDICQRGTSLTIQCQVDSQVTMMFWYRQQPGQSLTLIATANQGSEATYESGFVIDKFPISRPNLTFSTLTVSNMSPEDSSIYLCSVEVDRGTEAFFGQGTRLTVV.

Many counts were recorded for this clone. The J gene is TRBJ1-1, the V gene TRBV6-5, with TRBD1 identical over 7 bases. The CDR3 is 15 residues long. Trimming took 10 bases from V and 2 from J; bases not matched to a gene: 13. Germline lookup yields CDR1 MNHEY and CDR2 SVGAGI. In DNA, the CDR3 is TGTGCCACTAAGGGGGCCCTTTGGGATAACACTGAAGCTTTCTTT. Translated, it gives CATKGALWDNTEAFF.

The chain joins TRBV7-9 to TRBJ2-7; D ambiguous. In germline, CDR1 is SEHNR, CDR2 FQNEAQ (reference sequence). The CDR3 length is 16 residues. The V gene lost 5 bases and the J gene lost 3 bases, with 20 bases spanning the gap. This CDR3 reads CASSLHPPQAHYEQYF. CDR3 DNA sequence: TGTGCCAGCAGCCTCCACCCCCCGCAGGCACACTACGAGCAGTACTTC.

The chain carries TRBV2 and TRBJ1-5; 7 bases match TRBD1. Germline loops: CDR1 SNHLY, CDR2 FYNNEI. V lost 6 bases and J lost 2; bases outside the gene matches: 7. The CDR3 runs 15 residues. CDR3 sequence: CASSADRDRNQPQHF. The CDR3 DNA sequence: TGTGCCAGCAGCGCAGACAGGGATCGCAATCAGCCCCAGCATTTT.

This chain's CDR3 is CASSRERLAGGTGETQYF. The CDR3 nucleotides read TGTGCCAGCAGCCGAGAACGACTAGCGGGGGGGACAGGAGAGACCCAGTACTTC. The chain is built from TRBV27 and TRBJ2-5; TRBD2 aligns across 14 bases. The germline CDR1 and CDR2 sequences are MNHEY and SMNVEV (reference sequence). Germline trimming cut 6 bases from V and 4 bases from J; bases unmatched to any gene: 13. The length of the CDR3 is 18 residues.

The sample holds one count of this clone. The V and J genes are TRBV5-1 and TRBJ1-2, with D possibly matching TRBD1 (5 bases). The germline CDR1 and CDR2 sequences are SGHRS and YFSETQ. Trimming cost V 0 bases and J 6 bases, with 12 bases left between them. The CDR3 runs to 14 residues. The CDR3 protein is CASSLVQGRDGYTF. For the CDR3, the DNA is TGCGCCAGCAGCTTGGTTCAGGGCCGGGATGGCTACACCTTC.

In this sample, this clone turned up a few times. The chain's CDR3 is CASSQVQGSEKLFF. Written as DNA, the CDR3 is TGCGCCAGCAGCCAAGTCCAGGGGAGTGAAAAACTGTTTTTT. V and J are TRBV4-3 and TRBJ1-4, with D possibly matching TRBD1 (6 bases). V dropped 1 base and J dropped 7 bases, with 10 bases sitting between them. This CDR3 is built from 14 residues. Germline V gene data show CDR1 as LGHNA and CDR2 as YSLEER.

The CDR3 loop reads CASSVEGATDTQYF. CDR3 coding DNA: TGTGCCAGCAGCGTAGAAGGGGCCACAGATACGCAGTATTTT. The chain is built from TRBV9 and TRBJ2-3; D is possibly TRBD1 (5 bases). This CDR3 is built from 14 residues. The germline V and J ends were trimmed by 0 bases and 2 bases, with 7 bases remaining between them. Germline-derived CDR1 and CDR2 are SGDLS and YYNGEE.